This entry describes one T cell receptor beta chain. Assay used: immunoSEQ multiplex PCR; TCRdb lists only in-frame clones, some missing. The sample records hundreds of thousands of clones, 89% being singletons. The data originate from a study of blood T cell repertoires in COVID-19. Study in general: Researchers got acute and convalescent COVID-19 samples from the United States, Italy and Spain.

The germline V gene encodes CDR1 LNHNV and CDR2 YYDKDF (reference sequence). CDR3 length: 13 residues. Trimming removed 9 bases from V and 10 bases from J, with 21 bases in between. The study recruited people aged roughly 18 to 95 years across about two dozen US areas. Two consecutive negative NP/OP PCR tests, clearance, or resolved symptoms defined Cohort 3 recovery. The sample comprised PBMCs or T cells enriched from blood (not recorded which). The clonotype comes from a woman in her thirties or forties who had recovered from COVID-19. V and J are TRBV15 and TRBJ2-5, with D maybe TRBD2 (5 bases). This chain's CDR3 is CATVRAVLFFQYF. CDR3 DNA: TGTGCCACGGTGAGGGCGGTCTTATTTTTCCAGTACTTC.